The 12 T cell receptor beta chains listed next were all sequenced from one sample in a study of blood T cell repertoires in COVID-19. Clones were sequenced by immunoSEQ multiplex PCR, and TCRdb holds only the in-frame ones, with some missing. This table holds around 300,000 clones, around 90% found once. Source material: PBMCs or T cells enriched from blood (not recorded which). The receptors shown here come from a woman under 30 with acute COVID-19.

This chain joins TRBV30 and TRBJ2-1; 9 bases match TRBD2. The germline V gene encodes CDR1 GTSNPN and CDR2 SVGIG (reference sequence). The CDR3 consists of 18 residues. V lost 3 bases to trimming and J lost 0 bases; unmatched junction nucleotides: 12. This CDR3 reads CAWRLAGAIGSSYNEQFF. CDR3 DNA: TGTGCCTGGAGATTAGCGGGAGCGATTGGCAGCTCCTACAATGAGCAGTTCTTC.

V gene TRBV16 combines with J gene TRBJ1-5; maybe TRBD1 (5 bases). The germline CDR1 and CDR2 sequences are KGHSY and FQNENV. V lost 3 bases and J lost 3, with 9 bases in between. The CDR3 extends over 14 amino acids. The CDR3 DNA is TGTGCCAGCAGCCAGGGCAGGGACAATCAGCCCCAGCATTTT. As protein: CASSQGRDNQPQHF.

J is TRBJ2-2 and V is TRBV29-1, with D possibly being TRBD1 (5 bases). Germline CDR1 reads SQVTM; CDR2 reads ANQGSEA. V lost 4 bases and J 7 bases, leaving 13 bases between the germline ends. The CDR3 is 13 residues long. The CDR3 protein is CSVVAQGDGELFF. The CDR3 bases are TGCAGCGTTGTGGCTCAGGGTGACGGGGAGCTGTTTTTT.

The chain combines TRBV12-3 or TRBV12-4 with TRBJ2-7; TRBD2 is a possible D gene (5 bases). Trimming stripped 10 bases from V and 3 bases from J, with 16 bases between. CDR3 length: 13 amino acids. The CDR3 reads CAIGVRSFYEQYF. The DNA for the CDR3 is TGTGCCATCGGGGTCCGCTCGTTCTACGAGCAGTACTTC.

The gene calls are TRBV4-1 and TRBJ1-1, with a possible D match to TRBD1 (5 bases). Trimming cost V 2 bases and J 2 bases, with 9 bases left between them. CDR3 length: 14 residues. CDR1 is MGHRA, CDR2 YSYEKL, per germline. CDR3 bases: TGCGCCAGCAGCCAACTCGACAGTAACACTGAAGCTTTCTTT. It specifies CASSQLDSNTEAFF.

This sequence joins TRBV25-1 and TRBJ2-1; possibly TRBD1 for D (6 bases). With 7 bases removed from V and 2 bases from J, the gap between germline ends came to 15 bases. The V gene's germline CDR1 is MGHDK and CDR2 SYGVNS. There are 15 residues in the CDR3. The CDR3 region has the DNA TGTGCCAGCAAGAGGGCAGGGGCAGCCTACAATGAGCAGTTCTTC. It yields the protein CASKRAGAAYNEQFF.

The chain is built from TRBV28 and TRBJ2-7; TRBD1 aligns across 7 bases. J was trimmed by 7 bases and V by 6 bases; bases with no gene match: 9. CDR1 is MDHEN and CDR2 is SYDVKM in the germline V gene. The CDR3 loop spans 13 amino acids. The CDR3 loop reads CASRSGTVGEQYF. In DNA, the CDR3 is TGTGCCAGCAGATCCGGGACAGTGGGGGAGCAGTACTTC.

This clone has a single count. The rearrangement joins TRBV7-3 to TRBJ2-1; 7 nucleotides align to TRBD2. The CDR3 has 15 amino acids. Looked up from germline, CDR1 is SGHTA and CDR2 is FQGTGA. J gave up 5 bases and V 2 bases, and 6 bases lay outside the gene matches. The CDR3 DNA follows: TGTGCCAGCAGCTTACGGTCTAGCGGAAACAATGAGCAGTTCTTC. It encodes CASSLRSSGNNEQFF. Full variable domain (outside the CDR3, taken from reference TRBV7-3 and TRBJ2-1): GAGVSQTPSNKVTEKGKYVELRCDPISGHTALYWYRQSLGQGPEFLIYFQGTGAADDSGLPNDRFFAVRPEGSVSTLKIQRTERGDSAVYLCASSLRSSGNNEQFFGPGTRLTVL.

The V gene is TRBV29-1, the J gene TRBJ1-1, with D possibly TRBD1 on 5 matching bases. CDR3 length: 12 amino acids. V was trimmed by 7 bases and J by 5 bases, leaving 14 bases between them. The V gene's germline CDR1 is SQVTM and CDR2 ANQGSEA. CDR3 sequence reads: CSAQGVGTEAFF. The CDR3 DNA sequence: TGCAGCGCCCAGGGCGTGGGGACTGAAGCTTTCTTT. Looking up the rest from reference TRBV29-1 and TRBJ1-1 gives the full variable domain: SAVISQKPSRDICQRGTSLTIQCQVDSQVTMMFWYRQQPGQSLTLIATANQGSEATYESGFVIDKFPISRPNLTFSTLTVSNMSPEDSSIYLCSAQGVGTEAFFGQGTRLTVV.

The chain joins TRBV4-2 to TRBJ1-2; TRBD1 aligns across 7 bases. The CDR3 consists of 16 residues. Trimming cost V 1 base and J 2 bases; bases outside gene matches: 7. Germline V gene lookup returns CDR1 LGHNA and CDR2 YNFKEQ. CDR3 loop: CASSQAGGSGNYGYTF. The CDR3 DNA reads TGTGCCAGCAGCCAAGCAGGGGGATCGGGCAACTATGGCTACACCTTC.

The chain has TRBV28 and TRBJ2-7; 14 bases are a match to TRBD2. The V and J ends lost 5 bases and 7 bases, in that order; junction bases with no gene match: 7. Germline V CDR1 and CDR2: MDHEN, SYDVKM. The CDR3 is 15 amino acids. The CDR3 sequence: CASSAGTSGSVEQYF. The CDR3 DNA reads TGTGCCAGCAGTGCCGGGACTAGCGGGAGCGTGGAGCAGTACTTC.

The chain uses TRBV11-3 and TRBJ2-7; TRBD1 matches 8 bases. This CDR3 comprises 14 residues. The germline V gene has CDR1 SGHNT and CDR2 YENEEA. V gave up 6 bases and J gave up 2 bases; unmatched junction bases: 6. CDR3 protein: CASSYDRGAYEQYF. The CDR3 DNA reads TGTGCCAGCAGTTACGACAGGGGAGCCTACGAGCAGTACTTC.